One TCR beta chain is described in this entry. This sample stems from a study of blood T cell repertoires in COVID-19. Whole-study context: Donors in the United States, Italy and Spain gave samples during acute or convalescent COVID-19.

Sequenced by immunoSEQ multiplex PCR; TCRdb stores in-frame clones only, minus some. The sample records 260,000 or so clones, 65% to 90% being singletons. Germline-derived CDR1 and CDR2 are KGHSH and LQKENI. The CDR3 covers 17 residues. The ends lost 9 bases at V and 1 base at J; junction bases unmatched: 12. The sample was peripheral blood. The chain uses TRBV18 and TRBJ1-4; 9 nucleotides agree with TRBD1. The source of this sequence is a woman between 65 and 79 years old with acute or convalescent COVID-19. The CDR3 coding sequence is TGTGCCAGTCCCCGGGACAGGGTTCTTATAACTAATGAAAAACTGTTTTTT. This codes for CASPRDRVLITNEKLFF.